These T cell receptor beta chains were read from a single sample in a study of T cell responses to AZD1222 COVID-19 vaccine. Repertoires were generated with immunoSEQ multiplex PCR, while TCRdb's copy carries only in-frame clones and drops some. The table records 150,000 to 180,000 clones, around nine tenths of them present only once. Specimen: peripheral blood, collected on day 0 of AZD1222 vaccination. The source of these receptors is an adult in good health. Both conserved end residues are part of each CDR3. A D gene is named only where the DNA matches it firmly. For some rows the clone size is stated as once, few or many, or as a class when expanded; others skip it.

J: TRBJ1-5; D: NA; size: once; V: TRBV4-1; CDR3: CASSQGTYELGNQPQHF; DNA: TGCGCCAGCAGCCAAGGGACCTACGAACTAGGAAATCAGCCCCAGCATTTT
J: TRBJ2-1; D: NA; size: few; V: TRBV7-2; CDR3: CASTYSRRAFYNEQFF; DNA: TGTGCCAGCACCTATTCGAGAAGAGCTTTCTACAATGAGCAGTTCTTC
J: TRBJ2-7; D: NA; size: NA; V: TRBV7-8; CDR3: CASSRSDGPYEQYF; DNA: TGTGCCAGCAGCCGTAGTGACGGGCCCTACGAGCAGTACTTC
J: TRBJ1-6; D: TRBD1; size: NA; V: TRBV11-2; CDR3: CASSARQGANSPLHF; DNA: TGTGCCAGCAGCGCCAGACAGGGGGCAAATTCACCCCTCCACTTT
J: TRBJ2-2; D: TRBD1; size: NA; V: TRBV5-1; CDR3: CASRDAGTDRTGELFF; DNA: TGCGCCAGCAGGGATGCCGGGACAGATCGCACCGGGGAGCTGTTTTTT
J: TRBJ2-5; D: NA; size: NA; V: TRBV6-2/TRBV6-3; CDR3: CASSYPRDQETQYF; DNA: TGTGCCAGCAGTTACCCACGAGATCAAGAGACCCAGTACTTC
J: TRBJ2-1; D: TRBD2; size: once; V: TRBV14; CDR3: CASSQQPGLARNEQFF; DNA: TGTGCCAGCAGCCAACAACCGGGACTAGCGAGGAATGAGCAGTTCTTC
J: TRBJ2-7; D: NA; size: NA; V: TRBV6-1; CDR3: CASSEAPGWVEQYF; DNA: TGTGCCAGCAGTGAAGCCCCAGGGTGGGTCGAGCAGTACTTC
J: TRBJ1-1; D: TRBD1; size: NA; V: TRBV2; CDR3: CASRSRTGNTEAFF; DNA: TGTGCCAGCAGGAGCCGGACAGGGAACACTGAAGCTTTCTTT
J: TRBJ1-5; D: NA; size: NA; V: TRBV5-4; CDR3: CASSRGGDSNQPQHF; DNA: TGTGCCAGCAGCAGGGGGGGAGATAGCAATCAGCCCCAGCATTTT
J: TRBJ2-1; D: NA; size: NA; V: TRBV7-2; CDR3: CASSLDRTPGDEQFF; DNA: TGTGCCAGCAGCTTAGACAGGACCCCTGGGGATGAGCAGTTCTTC
J: TRBJ2-7; D: NA; size: NA; V: TRBV7-2; CDR3: CASSPEGGGPYEQYF; DNA: TGTGCCAGCAGCCCAGAGGGGGGTGGCCCCTACGAGCAGTACTTC
J: TRBJ1-2; D: NA; size: few; V: TRBV27; CDR3: CASSLGGGYYGYTF; DNA: TGTGCCAGCAGTTTGGGCGGCGGGTACTATGGCTACACCTTC
J: TRBJ1-1; D: NA; size: NA; V: TRBV7-9; CDR3: CASSQMWRLMNTEAFF; DNA: TGTGCCAGCAGCCAGATGTGGCGGTTGATGAACACTGAAGCTTTCTTT
J: TRBJ2-7; D: NA; size: NA; V: TRBV10-3; CDR3: CAISEGVGEQYF; DNA: TGTGCCATCAGTGAGGGCGTGGGCGAGCAGTACTTC
J: TRBJ2-1; D: NA; size: NA; V: TRBV18; CDR3: CASSPRLALGEQFF; DNA: TGTGCCAGCTCACCACGGCTAGCCCTTGGTGAGCAGTTCTTC
J: TRBJ1-1; D: NA; size: NA; V: TRBV5-4; CDR3: CASSLQENTEAFF; DNA: TGTGCCAGCAGCTTGCAAGAGAACACTGAAGCTTTCTTT
J: TRBJ2-7; D: TRBD1; size: NA; V: TRBV7-9; CDR3: CASSPGQQSYEQYF; DNA: TGTGCCAGCAGCCCGGGACAGCAATCCTACGAGCAGTACTTC
J: TRBJ2-1; D: TRBD2; size: few; V: TRBV6-4; CDR3: CASSAGTSGDEQFF; DNA: TGTGCCAGCAGTGCCGGGACTAGCGGCGATGAGCAGTTCTTC
J: TRBJ2-7; D: NA; size: NA; V: TRBV18; CDR3: CASSPANPWVGEQYF; DNA: TGTGCCAGCTCACCAGCAAACCCCTGGGTGGGCGAGCAGTACTTC
J: TRBJ2-7; D: NA; size: NA; V: TRBV5-1; CDR3: CASSLQRGNAYEQYF; DNA: TGCGCCAGCAGCCTCCAGAGAGGAAACGCCTACGAGCAGTACTTC
J: TRBJ1-1; D: NA; size: NA; V: TRBV20-1; CDR3: CSALGDTEAFF; DNA: TGCAGTGCGCTGGGGGACACTGAAGCTTTCTTT
J: TRBJ1-2; D: NA; size: once; V: TRBV28; CDR3: CASSFSQGGDGYTF; DNA: TGTGCCAGCAGTTTCAGCCAGGGAGGGGATGGCTACACCTTC
J: TRBJ2-2; D: NA; size: NA; V: TRBV21-1; CDR3: CARDKNTGELFF; DNA: TGTGCCAGGGACAAAAACACCGGGGAGCTGTTTTTT
J: TRBJ1-3; D: NA; size: NA; V: TRBV3-1/TRBV3-2; CDR3: CASSHRTPTGNTIYF; DNA: TGTGCCAGCAGCCACCGGACACCAACTGGAAACACCATATATTTT
J: TRBJ2-1; D: NA; size: NA; V: TRBV6-1; CDR3: CASSEQGGSYNEQFF; DNA: TGTGCCAGCAGTGAACAGGGGGGGTCCTACAATGAGCAGTTCTTC
J: TRBJ1-2; D: NA; size: NA; V: TRBV4-1; CDR3: CASSQEGVDGYTF; DNA: TGCGCCAGCAGCCAAGAAGGGGTAGATGGCTACACCTTC
J: TRBJ2-7; D: NA; size: NA; V: TRBV6-2/TRBV6-3; CDR3: CASSYWGVVPYEQYF; DNA: TGTGCCAGCAGTTACTGGGGAGTCGTGCCCTACGAGCAGTACTTC
J: TRBJ1-5; D: NA; size: NA; V: TRBV19; CDR3: CASSIFGSWVNQPQHF; DNA: TGTGCCAGTAGTATCTTCGGCAGTTGGGTCAATCAGCCCCAGCATTTT
J: TRBJ2-5; D: NA; size: NA; V: TRBV12-5; CDR3: CASGFQDRQETQYF; DNA: TGTGCTAGTGGTTTCCAGGACAGACAAGAGACCCAGTACTTC
J: TRBJ1-3; D: TRBD1; size: NA; V: TRBV28; CDR3: CASSLPSTGVGNTIYF; DNA: TGTGCCAGCAGTCTTCCCTCAACAGGGGTTGGAAACACCATATATTTT
J: TRBJ1-4; D: NA; size: NA; V: TRBV4-3; CDR3: CASSQRVGAGEKLFF; DNA: TGCGCCAGCAGCCAAAGGGTTGGGGCGGGTGAAAAACTGTTTTTT
J: TRBJ2-7; D: TRBD1; size: NA; V: TRBV27; CDR3: CASSITGTGQEQYF; DNA: TGTGCCAGCAGTATCACCGGGACAGGGCAGGAGCAGTACTTC
J: TRBJ2-1; D: TRBD2; size: NA; V: TRBV7-2; CDR3: CASSTPTSGSLYNEQFF; DNA: TGTGCCAGCAGCACCCCGACTAGCGGGAGCCTCTACAATGAGCAGTTCTTC
J: TRBJ1-6; D: NA; size: NA; V: TRBV28; CDR3: CASMSPAPGGSPLHF; DNA: TGTGCCAGCATGAGTCCGGCGCCGGGGGGTTCACCCCTCCACTTT
J: TRBJ1-4; D: NA; size: NA; V: TRBV4-1; CDR3: CASSSLVRGNEKLFF; DNA: TGCGCCAGCAGCTCCCTAGTCCGGGGAAATGAAAAACTGTTTTTT
J: TRBJ1-5; D: NA; size: few; V: TRBV27; CDR3: CASSLSLNQPQHF; DNA: TGTGCCAGCAGTTTAAGTCTCAATCAGCCCCAGCATTTT
J: TRBJ1-1; D: TRBD1; size: few; V: TRBV30; CDR3: CAWNRDRSEAFF; DNA: TGTGCCTGGAACCGGGACAGGTCCGAAGCTTTCTTT
J: TRBJ2-5; D: NA; size: NA; V: TRBV6-1; CDR3: CASSEARVTYQETQYF; DNA: TGTGCCAGCAGTGAAGCGCGGGTGACGTACCAAGAGACCCAGTACTTC
J: TRBJ1-2; D: TRBD1; size: NA; V: TRBV12-3/TRBV12-4; CDR3: CASSTGENYGYTF; DNA: TGTGCCAGCAGTACAGGGGAGAACTATGGCTACACCTTC
J: TRBJ2-3; D: NA; size: NA; V: TRBV29-1; CDR3: CSVVLPLQGSTDTQYF; DNA: TGCAGCGTTGTCCTCCCTCTACAGGGTAGCACAGATACGCAGTATTTT
J: TRBJ1-1; D: TRBD1; size: NA; V: TRBV12-5; CDR3: CASGLALTGNRRDTEAFF; DNA: TGTGCTAGTGGTTTGGCCCTGACAGGGAATCGGAGAGACACTGAAGCTTTCTTT
J: TRBJ1-2; D: TRBD1; size: NA; V: TRBV29-1; CDR3: CSVDQPGQSYGYTF; DNA: TGCAGCGTGGACCAACCGGGACAGAGTTATGGCTACACCTTC